This TCR beta chain is drawn from a study of human T cells and chemical hapten exposure. On the study more broadly: TCR yields differed between samples (mainly from small differences in pooled library volume).

One entry per CDR3 protein, called by TCRdb with MiXCR from the RACE reads. The data contain some 120,000 distinct CDR3 sequences, 8.5% to 9.5% of them singletons. The germline V gene encodes CDR1 SGHRS and CDR2 YFSETQ. The junction had 12 bases not matched to a gene; V was cut back by 1 base and J by 0 bases. CDR3 length equals 18 residues. This clonotype was seen only a few times. As for time point: healthy volunteer bleed at 2 weeks. Before extraction, the whole blood was not fractionated, and total RNA was taken from it. Sequenced input: whole blood. V is TRBV5-1 and J is TRBJ1-2, with 7 positions matching TRBD1. The receptor was isolated from a male donor in good health. Some clones in this sample may be carry-over from other donors' samples. The CDR3, as DNA: TGCGCCAGCAGCTTGAATCGCAAGGGGGCCGCCTCTAACTATGGCTACACCTTC. The encoded protein is CASSLNRKGAASNYGYTF.